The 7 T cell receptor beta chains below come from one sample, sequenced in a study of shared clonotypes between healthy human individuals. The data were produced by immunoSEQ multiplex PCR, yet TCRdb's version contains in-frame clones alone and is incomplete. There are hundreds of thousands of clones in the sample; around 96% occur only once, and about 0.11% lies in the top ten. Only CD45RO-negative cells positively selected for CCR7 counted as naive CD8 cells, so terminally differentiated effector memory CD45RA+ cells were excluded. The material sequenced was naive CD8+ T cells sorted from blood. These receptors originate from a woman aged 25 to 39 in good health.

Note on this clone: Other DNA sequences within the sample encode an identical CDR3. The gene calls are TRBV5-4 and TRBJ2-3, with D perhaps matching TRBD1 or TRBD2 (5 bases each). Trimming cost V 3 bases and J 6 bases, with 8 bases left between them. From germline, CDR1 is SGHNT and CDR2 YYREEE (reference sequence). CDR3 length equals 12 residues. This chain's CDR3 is CASSSGTDTQYF. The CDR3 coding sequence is TGTGCCAGCAGCTCGGGGACGGATACGCAGTATTTT.

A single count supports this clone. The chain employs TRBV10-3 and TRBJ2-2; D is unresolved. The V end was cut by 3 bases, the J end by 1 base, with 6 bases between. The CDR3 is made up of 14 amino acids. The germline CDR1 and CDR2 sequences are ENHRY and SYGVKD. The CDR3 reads CAISEPGNTGELFF. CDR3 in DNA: TGTGCCATCAGTGAACCGGGGAACACCGGGGAGCTGTTTTTT.

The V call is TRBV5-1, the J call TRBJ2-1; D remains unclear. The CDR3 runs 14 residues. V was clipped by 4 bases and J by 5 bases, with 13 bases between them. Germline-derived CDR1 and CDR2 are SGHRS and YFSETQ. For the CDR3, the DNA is TGCGCCAGCAGCCCCCTTGGGTTCGACAATGAGCAGTTCTTC. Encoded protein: CASSPLGFDNEQFF.

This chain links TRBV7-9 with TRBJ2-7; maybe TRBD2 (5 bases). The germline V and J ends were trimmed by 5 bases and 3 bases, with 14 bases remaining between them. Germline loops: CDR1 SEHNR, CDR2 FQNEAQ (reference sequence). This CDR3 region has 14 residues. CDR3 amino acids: CASSPERERYEQYF. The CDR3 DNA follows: TGTGCCAGCAGCCCTGAACGGGAACGCTACGAGCAGTACTTC.

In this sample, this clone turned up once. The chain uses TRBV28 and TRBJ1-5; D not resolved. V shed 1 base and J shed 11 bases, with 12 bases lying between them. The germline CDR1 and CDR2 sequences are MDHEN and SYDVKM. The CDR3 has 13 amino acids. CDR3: CASSLSPSKTQHF. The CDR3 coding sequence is TGTGCCAGCAGTTTATCCCCCTCCAAAACCCAGCATTTT.

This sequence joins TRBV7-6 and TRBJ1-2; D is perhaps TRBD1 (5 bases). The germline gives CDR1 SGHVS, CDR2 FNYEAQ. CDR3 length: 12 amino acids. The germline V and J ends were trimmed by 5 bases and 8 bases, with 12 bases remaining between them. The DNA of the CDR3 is TGTGCCAGCAGCCCCCCAGGGAACGGCTACACCTTC. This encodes CASSPPGNGYTF.

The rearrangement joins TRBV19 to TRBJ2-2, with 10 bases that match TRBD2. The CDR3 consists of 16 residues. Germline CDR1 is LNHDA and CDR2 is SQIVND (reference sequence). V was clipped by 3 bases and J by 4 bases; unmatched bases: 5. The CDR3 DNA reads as TGTGCCAGTAGTATCATAGCGGGAGGTGCCACCGGGGAGCTGTTTTTT. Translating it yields CASSIIAGGATGELFF.